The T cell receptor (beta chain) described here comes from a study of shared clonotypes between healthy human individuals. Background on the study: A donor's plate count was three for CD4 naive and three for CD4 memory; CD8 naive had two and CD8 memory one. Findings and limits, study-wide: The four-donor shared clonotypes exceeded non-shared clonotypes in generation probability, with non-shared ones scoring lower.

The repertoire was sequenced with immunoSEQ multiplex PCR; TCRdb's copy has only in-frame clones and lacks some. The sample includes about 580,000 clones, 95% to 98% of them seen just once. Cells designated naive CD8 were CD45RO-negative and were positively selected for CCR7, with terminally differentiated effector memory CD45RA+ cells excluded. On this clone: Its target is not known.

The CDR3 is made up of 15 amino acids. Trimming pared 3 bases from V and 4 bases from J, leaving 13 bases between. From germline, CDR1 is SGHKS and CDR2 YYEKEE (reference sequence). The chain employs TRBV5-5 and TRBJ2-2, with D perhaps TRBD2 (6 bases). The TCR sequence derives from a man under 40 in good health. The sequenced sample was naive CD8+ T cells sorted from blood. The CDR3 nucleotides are TGTGCCAGCAGCTCCTCCAGCGGGTCCACCGGGGAGCTGTTTTTT. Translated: CASSSSSGSTGELFF.